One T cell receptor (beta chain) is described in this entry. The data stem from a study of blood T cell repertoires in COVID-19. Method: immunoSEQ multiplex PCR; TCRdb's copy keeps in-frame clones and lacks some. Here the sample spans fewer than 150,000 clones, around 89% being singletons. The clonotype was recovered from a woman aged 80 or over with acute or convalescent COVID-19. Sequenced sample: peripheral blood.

This chain's CDR3 is CASSLGSGSEQYF. The CDR3, as DNA: TGCGCCAGCAGCTTGGGTTCGGGTAGCGAGCAGTACTTC. The rearrangement links TRBV5-1 to TRBJ2-7; D remains unclear. The V and J ends lost 0 bases and 6 bases respectively, with 10 bases between them. Germline lookup yields CDR1 SGHRS and CDR2 YFSETQ. The CDR3 sequence is 13 residues long.